Listed below are T cell receptor beta chains from one sample, sequenced in a study of T cell responses to AZD1222 COVID-19 vaccine. Sequencing used immunoSEQ multiplex PCR; TCRdb keeps in-frame clones, though not all of them. Of 150,000 to 180,000 clones in the sample, roughly 90% were seen once. Sequencing used peripheral blood, obtained on day 0 of AZD1222 vaccination. These receptors all stem from an adult in good health. Both conserved end residues are part of each CDR3. The order of the fields is D gene, J gene, V gene, clone size, CDR3 protein, CDR3 DNA. The D gene is left open where the match is weak. A row's size may be missing; if present it is once, few, many or a size class.

-,TRBJ1-1,TRBV7-3,-,CASSLTGGGTEAFF,TGTGCCAGCAGCTTAACGGGGGGTGGCACTGAAGCTTTCTTT
TRBD1,TRBJ2-7,TRBV6-5,-,CASSPRTGAYEQYF,TGTGCCAGCAGTCCGAGGACAGGAGCCTACGAGCAGTACTTC
-,TRBJ2-7,TRBV20-1,-,CSASQSYEQYF,TGCAGTGCTAGCCAGAGCTACGAGCAGTACTTC
-,TRBJ2-7,TRBV3-1/TRBV3-2,-,CASSQGMGLEQYF,TGTGCCAGCAGCCAGGGAATGGGTCTGGAGCAGTACTTC
-,TRBJ2-7,TRBV28,-,CASSLGRYEQYF,TGTGCCAGCAGTTTGGGAAGATACGAGCAGTACTTC
-,TRBJ1-1,TRBV24-1,-,CATSDGTSAFF,TGTGCCACCAGTGATGGGACAAGCGCTTTCTTT
-,TRBJ2-4,TRBV5-4,-,CASSLDSGATKNIQYF,TGTGCCAGCAGCTTGGACTCGGGGGCGACCAAAAACATTCAGTACTTC
-,TRBJ2-7,TRBV2,-,CASTQRNSYEQYF,TGTGCCAGCACGCAGAGAAATTCCTACGAGCAGTACTTC
TRBD1,TRBJ1-1,TRBV18,-,CASSPLGGTGGITEAFF,TGTGCCAGCTCACCACTTGGGGGGACAGGAGGGATCACTGAAGCTTTCTTT
-,TRBJ1-1,TRBV6-5,once,CALRPEMNTEAFF,TGTGCCCTACGACCTGAGATGAACACTGAAGCTTTCTTT
-,TRBJ2-3,TRBV7-2,-,CASSLVAGYQDTQYF,TGTGCCAGCAGCTTAGTTGCGGGGTACCAAGATACGCAGTATTTT
-,TRBJ1-2,TRBV5-1,-,CASSLGNSNYGYTF,TGCGCCAGCAGCTTGGGGAACTCTAACTATGGCTACACCTTC
-,TRBJ2-7,TRBV2,-,CASRRGGWEQYF,TGTGCCAGCAGGAGGGGTGGTTGGGAGCAGTACTTC
-,TRBJ1-1,TRBV19,-,CASSVRVEAFF,TGTGCCAGTAGTGTACGAGTTGAAGCTTTCTTT
-,TRBJ1-1,TRBV30,-,CAWSVRTVGWGMNTEAFF,TGTGCCTGGAGTGTACGGACTGTAGGATGGGGTATGAACACTGAAGCTTTCTTT
-,TRBJ1-3,TRBV4-3,once,CASSQEWRPGNTIYF,TGCGCCAGCAGCCAGGAGTGGAGACCTGGAAACACCATATATTTT
-,TRBJ1-4,TRBV7-2,-,CASTRGTQANEKLFF,TGTGCCAGCACACGAGGAACTCAGGCTAATGAAAAACTGTTTTTT
-,TRBJ2-2,TRBV11-2,once,CASSLVRGGGANTGELFF,TGTGCCAGCAGCTTAGTCCGTGGCGGGGGCGCGAACACCGGGGAGCTGTTTTTT
-,TRBJ2-1,TRBV7-2,-,CASSLDRNNEQFF,TGTGCCAGCAGCTTAGACAGGAACAATGAGCAGTTCTTC
-,TRBJ2-2,TRBV4-1,few,CASSQEVGGQRELFF,TGCGCCAGCAGCCAAGAGGTGGGGGGGCAGAGGGAGCTGTTTTTT
-,TRBJ2-1,TRBV10-1,-,CASSESGLKENEQFF,TGCGCCAGCAGTGAGTCGGGTTTAAAGGAGAATGAGCAGTTCTTC
-,TRBJ1-5,TRBV7-2,-,CASSLGPYSNQPQHF,TGTGCCAGCAGCTTAGGGCCCTATAGCAATCAGCCCCAGCATTTT
TRBD2,TRBJ2-3,TRBV2,-,CASSESDRGVRDTQYF,TGTGCCAGCAGTGAGTCCGACCGGGGGGTTAGAGATACGCAGTATTTT
TRBD1,TRBJ2-7,TRBV27,once,CASSLRDRGFEQYF,TGTGCCAGCAGCCTCCGGGACAGGGGGTTCGAGCAGTACTTC
-,TRBJ1-1,TRBV5-4,once,CASSLDRNTEAFF,TGTGCCAGCAGCCTCGACAGGAACACTGAAGCTTTCTTT
TRBD2,TRBJ2-3,TRBV19,-,CASSPLQREGTDTQYF,TGTGCCAGTAGCCCTCTCCAGCGGGAGGGTACAGATACGCAGTATTTT
-,TRBJ1-3,TRBV28,-,CASSPGTASGNTIYF,TGTGCCAGCAGTCCTGGGACCGCTTCTGGAAACACCATATATTTT
-,TRBJ2-5,TRBV5-1,-,CASSPPRAGETQYF,TGCGCCAGCAGCCCCCCCAGGGCCGGGGAGACCCAGTACTTC
-,TRBJ1-4,TRBV10-3,-,CATRGSQNEKLFF,TGTGCCACCCGCGGGTCCCAAAATGAAAAACTGTTTTTT
TRBD1,TRBJ2-7,TRBV15,-,CATRADGRAGGEQYF,TGTGCCACCAGAGCCGACGGAAGGGCAGGGGGCGAGCAGTACTTC
TRBD1,TRBJ2-7,TRBV15,once,CATSRDPGTESYEQYF,TGTGCCACCAGCAGAGATCCAGGGACAGAGAGTTACGAGCAGTACTTC
-,TRBJ1-5,TRBV5-6,-,CASSLGRRDQPQHF,TGTGCCAGCAGCCTAGGACGCCGGGATCAGCCCCAGCATTTT
-,TRBJ1-2,TRBV3-1/TRBV3-2,once,CASSQGAGRALGGYTF,TGTGCCAGCAGCCAAGGGGCCGGCAGGGCACTAGGTGGCTACACCTTC
-,TRBJ2-7,TRBV27,-,CASALRGEQYF,TGTGCCAGCGCCTTAAGGGGGGAGCAGTACTTC
-,TRBJ2-1,TRBV5-1,-,CASSSDRSSSYNEQFF,TGCGCCAGCAGCTCCGACCGATCGAGCTCCTACAATGAGCAGTTCTTC
-,TRBJ1-2,TRBV7-8,-,CASSPAGVWNYGYTF,TGTGCCAGCAGCCCAGCGGGGGTTTGGAACTATGGCTACACCTTC
-,TRBJ1-3,TRBV3-1/TRBV3-2,-,CASSPGAGNTIYF,TGTGCCAGCAGCCCAGGGGCAGGAAACACCATATATTTT
TRBD1,TRBJ1-1,TRBV28,-,CASILRAQGAVAFF,TGTGCCAGCATCTTGAGGGCACAGGGGGCGGTAGCTTTCTTT
TRBD2,TRBJ2-2,TRBV9,once,CASSPERGGNTGELFF,TGTGCCAGCAGCCCAGAGCGGGGGGGTAACACCGGGGAGCTGTTTTTT
-,TRBJ2-3,TRBV7-3,once,CASSFSRDTQYF,TGTGCCAGCAGTTTCAGTCGGGATACGCAGTATTTT
-,TRBJ1-2,TRBV12-3/TRBV12-4,-,CASSLGDTSYTF,TGTGCCAGCAGTTTAGGGGACACCTCTTACACCTTC
-,TRBJ1-1,TRBV18,-,CASSPYKGVEAFF,TGTGCCAGCTCACCATATAAGGGGGTTGAAGCTTTCTTT
-,TRBJ2-2,TRBV5-1,-,CASSHRATTGELFF,TGCGCCAGCAGTCATCGGGCTACCACCGGGGAGCTGTTTTTT
-,TRBJ2-3,TRBV27,-,CASSFSTGTDTQYF,TGTGCCAGCAGTTTCTCAACCGGCACAGATACGCAGTATTTT
-,TRBJ1-1,TRBV28,-,CASSLRTTEAFF,TGTGCCAGCAGTCTGCGGACGACTGAAGCTTTCTTT
TRBD1,TRBJ1-1,TRBV5-1,-,CASRQGADTEAFF,TGCGCCAGCAGGCAGGGGGCGGACACTGAAGCTTTCTTT
-,TRBJ2-3,TRBV7-9,-,CASNPLVTDTQYF,TGTGCCAGCAACCCACTGGTCACAGATACGCAGTATTTT